The source of this T cell receptor (beta chain) is a study of CXCR3-negative and CXCR3-positive naive CD8 T cells. Per germline, CDR1 KGHDR and CDR2 SFDVKD. The CDR3 consists of 18 residues. It was by 5' RACE with UMI labels that the TRB cDNA libraries were prepared. TCRdb reworked the 5' RACE reads into one entry per CDR3 protein, no DNA. This repertoire comprises tens of thousands of distinct CDR3 sequences; its ten largest clones make up around 1.9%. J is TRBJ2-1 and V is TRBV24-1; TCRdb lists TRBD2, though no DNA is available to test this call. The sequencing input was naive CXCR3- CD8+ T cells from blood. Subset meaning: CD45RO-CCR7+CD27+CD95- naive CD8+ T cells lacking CXCR3 (TNR3-). This receptor was identified in a human donor in good health. Some clones in this sample may be carry-over from other donors' samples. CDR3 in amino acids: CATSDYKRGGLSYNEQFF.